This T cell receptor beta chain was retrieved from a study of control samples from healthy donors and cancer patients. Measured with immunoSEQ multiplex PCR; TCRdb has only the in-frame clones, and not every one. The data contain 160,000 or so clones, roughly 95% of them singletons. Source material: blood. The receptor was isolated from a woman between 25 and 40 years old in good health.

CDR3 region: CASSLLTYGYTF. CDR3 nucleotide sequence: TGTGCCAGCAGTTTACTTACCTATGGCTACACCTTC. The chain employs TRBV28 and TRBJ1-2; D is unresolved. The CDR3 has 12 amino acids. V shed 2 bases and J shed 4 bases, with 5 bases lying between them. CDR1 and CDR2 (germline): MDHEN, SYDVKM.